This passage covers 25 T cell receptor beta chains from one sample sequenced in a study of T-cell reconstitution after alpha-beta-depleted transplantation in children. Preparation of the TCRbeta library used unique molecular identifiers. From the PCR reads, TCRdb called clonotypes with MiXCR, one entry per CDR3 protein. The profile shows about 600,000 distinct CDR3 sequences, 10% to 15% of them singletons. Source: PBMCs, mostly from graft donor cells, taken 360 days after TCRalphabeta/CD19-depleted stem cell transplant. The receptors originated from a male patient aged 5 to 17 who had a stem cell transplant for acute myeloid leukemia, so the T cells may come from the graft donor.

The sample holds a few counts of this clonotype. The chain employs TRBV7-3 and TRBJ2-3; 12 nucleotides align to TRBD1. Germline V gene sequence: CDR1 SGHTA, CDR2 FQGTGA. This CDR3 region has 20 residues. V shed 1 base and J 0 bases; nucleotides not matched to a gene: 11. CDR3 region: CASSLKLAGQGASSTDTQYF. The CDR3 DNA is TGTGCCAGCAGCTTAAAGCTTGCGGGACAGGGGGCGAGTAGCACAGATACGCAGTATTTT. The full variable domain, with the rest looked up from reference TRBV7-3 and TRBJ2-3, is GAGVSQTPSNKVTEKGKYVELRCDPISGHTALYWYRQSLGQGPEFLIYFQGTGAADDSGLPNDRFFAVRPEGSVSTLKIQRTERGDSAVYLCASSLKLAGQGASSTDTQYFGPGTRLTVL.

This chain uses TRBV28 with TRBJ1-5; D unresolved. CDR3 length: 15 residues. CDR1 is MDHEN and CDR2 is SYDVKM in the germline V gene. Trimming left V 2 bases short and J 5 bases short, with 13 bases between. The CDR3 loop reads CASSLGQQLHQPQHF. As DNA, the CDR3 is TGTGCCAGCAGTTTAGGGCAGCAGTTACATCAGCCCCAGCATTTT.

J is TRBJ2-2 and V is TRBV6-1, with a tentative D call TRBD1 (7 bases). The CDR3 covers 15 residues. CDR1 and CDR2 from the germline V gene are MNHNS and SASEGT. The V end was cut by 10 bases, the J end by 8 bases, with 23 bases between. CDR3 loop: CATTRGTAPVGELFF. CDR3 in DNA: TGTGCCACCACTCGGGGGACAGCCCCCGTGGGGGAGCTGTTTTTT.

This clonotype was picked up many times. The rearrangement joins TRBV4-2 to TRBJ2-2; 7 bases match TRBD2. This CDR3 comprises 17 residues. J gave up 3 bases and V 4 bases, and 11 bases lay outside the gene matches. Germline CDR1 LGHNA, CDR2 YNFKEQ. The CDR3 region has the DNA TGTGCCAGCAGCCGGACCAACGGGCTAGCGGACACCGGGGAGCTGTTTTTT. Translated, it gives CASSRTNGLADTGELFF.

This clonotype has ten or more counts. The gene calls are TRBV28 and TRBJ2-3; D might be TRBD1 or TRBD2, each matching 5 bases. The CDR3 runs to 19 residues. The V gene lost 2 bases and the J gene lost 1 base, with 22 bases spanning the gap. Germline values: CDR1 MDHEN, CDR2 SYDVKM. In nucleotides, the CDR3 is TGTGCCAGCAGTTTACCTCGGGACGCTGGAGGTTTGGGCACAGATACGCAGTATTTT. Amino acid sequence: CASSLPRDAGGLGTDTQYF.

In this sample, this clonotype turned up a few times. The chain couples TRBV4-3 to TRBJ2-7, with 7 bases fitting TRBD1. Per germline, CDR1 LGHNA and CDR2 YSLEER. Trimming took 4 bases from V and 0 from J; bases not matched to a gene: 6. The length of the CDR3 is 15 residues. DNA for the CDR3: TGCGCCAGCAGCCTTTCGGACAGGTACTCCTACGAGCAGTACTTC. Its protein is CASSLSDRYSYEQYF.

This clonotype was seen ten or more times. The V call is TRBV4-3, the J call TRBJ2-4; 8 positions match TRBD2. J lost 2 bases, V lost 3 bases, and 6 bases had no gene match. Per germline, CDR1 LGHNA and CDR2 YSLEER. CDR3 length equals 16 residues. The DNA for the CDR3 is TGCGCCAGCAGCCAGGTCGGACTAGCTTCCAAAAACATTCAGTACTTC. Its translation is CASSQVGLASKNIQYF.

This clonotype was recorded a few times. CDR3 nucleotides: TGTGCCAGCGGACTTATTAGAGGGATTTCCTACGAGCAGTACTTC. It encodes CASGLIRGISYEQYF. The chain employs TRBV28 and TRBJ2-7, with D maybe TRBD2 (5 bases). The CDR3 spans 15 residues. Germline V gene sequence: CDR1 MDHEN, CDR2 SYDVKM. The V and J ends lost 8 bases and 1 base respectively, with 18 bases between them.

The chain uses TRBV4-3 and TRBJ2-7; perhaps TRBD1 as D (6 bases). This CDR3 comprises 15 residues. Germline CDR1 and CDR2: LGHNA and YSLEER. Between the trimmed V and J ends, which lost 0 bases and 3 bases, there was a span of 12 bases. Written as DNA, the CDR3 is TGCGCCAGCAGCCAAGATCCCCGGGACAACTACGAGCAGTACTTC. Translating gives CASSQDPRDNYEQYF.

This clonotype has a count of ten or more. The chain is built from TRBV11-3 and TRBJ2-4; D is possibly TRBD1 (6 bases). This CDR3 contains 13 residues. Germline V gene sequence: CDR1 SGHNT, CDR2 YENEEA. The germline V and J ends were trimmed by 5 bases and 7 bases, with 12 bases remaining between them. The DNA of the CDR3 is TGTGCCAGCAGCGCCACAACAGGGAACATTCAGTACTTC. Its translation: CASSATTGNIQYF.

This clonotype appeared many times. The chain has TRBV29-1 and TRBJ2-7; tentatively, D is TRBD1 (6 bases). V was shortened by 7 bases and J by 1 base, with 11 bases between the two germline ends. The CDR3 sequence is 12 residues long. Germline V gene lookup returns CDR1 SQVTM and CDR2 ANQGSEA. DNA of the CDR3: TGCAGCGGTGGCCAGGGGTCCTACGAGCAGTACTTC. This encodes CSGGQGSYEQYF.

The DNA of the CDR3 is TGCAGTGCTTATAGCGGTTTGCAGCCCTACGAGCAGTACTTC. Translating it yields CSAYSGLQPYEQYF. This chain links TRBV20-1 with TRBJ2-7, with D perhaps matching TRBD2 (6 bases). CDR1 is DFQATT and CDR2 is SNEGSKA in the germline V gene (reference sequence). The CDR3 extends over 14 amino acids. V lost 5 bases, J lost 2 bases, and 16 bases lay in between.

The rearrangement joins TRBV28 to TRBJ2-1, with 8 bases lining up with TRBD2. This CDR3 has 16 amino acids. Germline CDR1 reads MDHEN; CDR2 reads SYDVKM. With V trimmed by 4 bases and J by 4 bases, 9 bases remained unmatched. The CDR3 DNA reads as TGTGCCAGCAGTTCTACCGAGGCGGGAGGTTACAATGAGCAGTTCTTC. It translates to CASSSTEAGGYNEQFF.

The chain links TRBV7-2 to TRBJ2-7; TRBD2 agrees at 14 bases. Trimming at V came to 0 bases and at J to 0 bases, leaving 7 bases not matched to a gene. CDR1 and CDR2 from the germline V gene are SGHTA and FQGNSA. The length of the CDR3 is 19 residues. This CDR3 reads CASSLAPGLAGASSYEQYF. The CDR3 coding sequence is TGTGCCAGCAGCTTAGCCCCGGGACTAGCGGGAGCCAGCTCCTACGAGCAGTACTTC.

The genes are TRBV12-3 or TRBV12-4 and TRBJ2-7, with D perhaps matching TRBD1 or TRBD2 (5 bases each). With 1 base removed from V and 6 bases from J, the gap between germline ends came to 10 bases. The CDR3 totals 13 residues. CDR3 residues: CASSLVGVPEQYF. The CDR3 nucleotides are TGTGCCAGCAGTTTAGTGGGGGTACCCGAGCAGTACTTC.

The table lists this clonotype with a few counts. The chain links TRBV9 to TRBJ2-1; D remains ambiguous. Germline CDR1 and CDR2: SGDLS and YYNGEE. The CDR3 extends over 17 amino acids. Trimming stripped 0 bases from V and 9 bases from J, with 22 bases between. CDR3 amino acids: CASSVVTSVGGRVEQFF. The DNA for the CDR3 is TGTGCCAGCAGCGTAGTGACGTCGGTAGGCGGAAGGGTTGAGCAGTTCTTC.

This clonotype appeared a few times. J is TRBJ1-3 and V is TRBV10-3; the D gene is possibly TRBD1 (5 bases). Germline CDR1 is ENHRY and CDR2 is SYGVKD. V lost 7 bases, J lost 2 bases, and 15 bases lay in between. This CDR3 is 15 amino acids long. The CDR3 DNA reads as TGTGCCATCATGGGGACGGCAAGCCCTGGAAACACCATATATTTT. Residues: CAIMGTASPGNTIYF.

This chain links TRBV10-3 with TRBJ2-3; D unclear. Trimming shortened V by 4 bases and J by 0 bases, and 14 bases separated the two germline ends. This CDR3 is 16 amino acids long. In germline, CDR1 is ENHRY, CDR2 SYGVKD. CDR3 coding DNA: TGTGCCATCAGTGCTAAAGGAACACAGAGCACAGATACGCAGTATTTT. This translates into CAISAKGTQSTDTQYF.

The CDR3 loop is CASSLTVGLAAYNEQFF. In DNA, the CDR3 is TGTGCCAGCAGCTTAACAGTGGGACTAGCGGCTTACAATGAGCAGTTCTTC. The chain links TRBV12-3 or TRBV12-4 to TRBJ2-1; TRBD2 matches 11 bases. The J segment lost 4 bases and the V segment lost 6 bases, leaving 11 bases of the junction unmatched. The CDR3 contains 17 residues.

The chain uses TRBV4-2 and TRBJ2-1; 8 positions agree with TRBD2. This CDR3 has 15 amino acids. V lost 0 bases and J lost 7; bases outside the gene matches: 5. CDR1 is LGHNA and CDR2 is YNFKEQ in the germline V gene. The CDR3 DNA reads as TGTGCCAGCAGCCAAGACGGGGGGGGGCCAAATGAGCAGTTCTTC. Translated, it gives CASSQDGGGPNEQFF.

This clonotype was seen ten or more times. The V and J genes are TRBV3-1 and TRBJ2-7, with D uncertain. Trimming took 1 base from V and 5 from J, leaving 3 bases between them. Germline V gene data show CDR1 as LGHDT and CDR2 as YNNKEL (reference sequence). The CDR3 extends over 11 amino acids. The CDR3: CASSQGHEQYF. The CDR3 nucleotides are TGTGCCAGCAGCCAAGGGCACGAGCAGTACTTC.

The chain carries TRBV14 and TRBJ2-7; 7 positions match TRBD2. The V gene's germline CDR1 is SGHDN and CDR2 FVKESK. The CDR3 is 14 residues long. With V trimmed by 4 bases and J by 3 bases, 6 bases remained unmatched. The CDR3 DNA follows: TGTGCCAGCAGCCCCTTCCTAGCGGACTACGAGCAGTACTTC. It codes for CASSPFLADYEQYF.

The gene calls are TRBV9 and TRBJ2-7; D tentatively fits TRBD1 or TRBD2 (5 bases each). V gave up 4 bases and J gave up 6 bases, with 14 bases separating them. Germline values: CDR1 SGDLS, CDR2 YYNGEE. The CDR3 is made up of 13 amino acids. The CDR3 nucleotides read TGTGCCAGCAGCCCTCGAACGAGGGGCGAGCAGTACTTC. Its protein product is CASSPRTRGEQYF. Based on the CDR3 plus reference TRBV9 and TRBJ2-7, the full variable domain is DSGVTQTPKHLITATGQRVTLRCSPRSGDLSVYWYQQSLDQGLQFLIQYYNGEERAKGNILERFSAQQFPDLHSELNLSSLELGDSALYFCASSPRTRGEQYFGPGTRLTVT.

The V call is TRBV18, the J call TRBJ2-3, with 7 positions matching TRBD1. This CDR3 is 15 amino acids long. Germline CDR1 is KGHSH and CDR2 is LQKENI. The V and J ends lost 5 bases and 2 bases, in that order; junction bases with no gene match: 7. CDR3 in DNA: TGTGCCAGCTCAGCATTACAGGGGATCACAGATACGCAGTATTTT. This encodes CASSALQGITDTQYF.

The chain uses TRBV27 and TRBJ2-7, with 7 nucleotides matching TRBD1. This CDR3 region has 13 residues. In germline, CDR1 is MNHEY, CDR2 SMNVEV (reference sequence). Trimming took 5 bases from V and 5 from J; bases not matched to a gene: 6. The CDR3 reads CASSIRGTNEQYF. In DNA form, the CDR3 reads TGTGCCAGCAGTATCAGGGGGACAAACGAGCAGTACTTC.